Shown below are 5 T cell receptor beta chains from a single sample sequenced in a study of identical twins. TCRdb re-called the 5' RACE reads with MiXCR, one entry per CDR3 protein. This table holds about 250,000 distinct CDR3 sequences, approximately 7.3% found once. These data were also reused for a study on yellow fever vaccine responses in identical twins.

Sequences were obtained from CD8+ T cells sorted from blood. These receptor sequences come from a woman under 30 in good health.

This clonotype was found many times. The rearrangement links TRBV12-5 to TRBJ2-7; D unresolved. The CDR3 is 11 residues long. Germline CDR1 is LGHNT and CDR2 is FRNRAP. Deletions cut 8 bases from V and 1 base from J, with 6 bases between. CDR3 sequence reads: CASTASYEQYF. In DNA, the CDR3 is TGTGCTAGTACAGCTTCCTACGAGCAGTACTTC.

This clonotype was recorded at least ten times. The chain links TRBV12-3 or TRBV12-4 to TRBJ2-1, with 10 bases that match TRBD2. This CDR3 has 15 amino acids. Trimming removed 3 bases from V and 3 bases from J; junction bases left unmatched: 2. The CDR3 reads CASSFWTSGYNEQFF. Written as DNA, the CDR3 is TGTGCCAGCAGTTTCTGGACTAGCGGCTACAATGAGCAGTTCTTC.

This clonotype was counted many times. The rearrangement links TRBV5-1 to TRBJ2-5, with a tentative D call TRBD1 (6 bases). The V end lost 3 bases, the J end lost 1 base, and 13 bases lay between the germline ends. The CDR3 has 15 residues. Germline V gene lookup returns CDR1 SGHRS and CDR2 YFSETQ. In DNA, the CDR3 is TGCGCCAGCAGCTCGACCGGGACACGCCAAGAGACCCAGTACTTC. It specifies CASSSTGTRQETQYF.

This clonotype has just a few counts. This chain uses TRBV7-6 with TRBJ1-1; D is uncertain. CDR1 SGHVS and CDR2 FNYEAQ come from the germline V gene. There are 23 residues in the CDR3. V lost 3 bases, J lost 1 base, and 36 bases lay in between. The CDR3 loop is CASSFFLHMTRFGVKYWNTEAFF. The CDR3 region has the DNA TGTGCCAGCAGCTTTTTCCTCCATATGACACGGTTCGGGGTCAAGTATTGGAACACTGAAGCTTTCTTT.

This clonotype occurred many times. This chain connects TRBV4-1 to TRBJ1-4; D possibly corresponds to TRBD1 (6 bases). Trimming pared 3 bases from V and 4 bases from J, leaving 9 bases between. From germline, CDR1 is MGHRA and CDR2 YSYEKL. The CDR3 sequence is 14 residues long. The CDR3 loop reads CASSHRGINEKLFF. For the CDR3, the DNA is TGCGCCAGCAGCCACAGGGGAATTAATGAAAAACTGTTTTTT.